The source of this T cell receptor beta chain is a study of vaccination and CD4 T cells after COVID-19. This sample's treatment: approximately 9-day PBMC culture with coronavirus spike peptide pools or control peptides (ViraFEST assay). The Oncomine TCR Beta short-read assay sequenced DNA from cultured CD4+ T cells. Each CDR3 protein is one row after TCRdb ran MiXCR on the PCR reads. The data contain 13,000 or so distinct CDR3 sequences, about 46% of them singletons. Note on this clonotype: What it binds is unknown.

Study-wide results and limits: Convalescent patients had a median about 90% of reactive clones appearing only post-vaccination.

The J segment lost 0 bases and the V segment lost 9 bases, leaving 8 bases of the junction unmatched. The germline V gene encodes CDR1 WSHSY and CDR2 SAAADI. The CDR3 totals 15 residues. This clonotype was sampled from a human donor who had recovered from COVID-19. Source material: CD4+ T cells from blood, cultured in vitro. The V and J genes are TRBV10-2 and TRBJ2-1; 7 bases map to TRBD1. In DNA form, the CDR3 reads TGCGCCAGTATGGGACAGTCAAGCTCCTACAATGAGCAGTTCTTC. Translating it yields CASMGQSSSYNEQFF.